Reported below is one T cell receptor beta chain. Its antigen is not identified. This sample was included in a study of cytomegalovirus exposure and HLA in healthy donors. Study in general: The study placed around 80% of its 398 genotyped donors in the Caucasian-associated ancestry cluster. Study conclusions and caveats: Most TCR sequences were rare, but some public TCRs occurred in many donors. A later analysis linked fewer than 20,000 TCR beta sequences to HLA alleles at 0.05 false discovery rate. Sequence variants that were highly shared formed a cluster that was likely a sequencing artifact.

V shed 4 bases, J shed 4 bases, and the junction held 3 bases outside the gene matches. This CDR3 spans 14 amino acids. The V gene's germline CDR1 is LNHDA and CDR2 SQIVND (reference sequence). Primers: 60 Vbeta forward and 13 Jbeta reverse. Repertoires were generated with immunoSEQ multiplex PCR, while TCRdb's copy carries only in-frame clones and drops some. The sample records 110,000 to 150,000 clones, around 82% being singletons. The receptor comes from a female donor in good health and CMV-seronegative. The sample taken for sequencing was PBMCs. V and J are TRBV19 and TRBJ1-5, with 8 bases matching TRBD1. The CDR3 DNA follows: TGTGCCAGTAGTAACAGGGGGAGGAATCAGCCCCAGCATTTT. It specifies CASSNRGRNQPQHF.